This T cell receptor (beta chain) was identified in a study of OX40 agonist ivuxolimab in advanced cancers. About the study: Each patient was given ivuxolimab into a vein every 2 weeks, at 0.01 to 10 mg/kg. The diagnoses of dose-escalation patients were hepatocellular carcinoma, melanoma, renal cell or head and neck cancer.

It was autoimmune disease history or systemic immunosuppression that excluded patients. Repertoires were generated with immunoSEQ multiplex PCR, while TCRdb's copy carries only in-frame clones and drops some. The repertoire holds 53,000 or so clones, with 86% as singletons. This CDR3 spans 16 amino acids. Germline-derived CDR1 and CDR2 are MGHRA and YSYEKL. V lost 4 bases and J 0 bases, leaving 15 bases between the germline ends. This rearrangement joins TRBV4-1 to TRBJ1-1, with D unclear. Sequenced material: CD4+ or CD8+ T cells sorted from blood, taken in a trial of the OX40 agonist ivuxolimab. The clonotype originates from an adult with an advanced solid tumor such as melanoma, head and neck, liver or kidney cancer. CDR3: CASSLILQTMNTEAFF. The DNA for the CDR3 is TGCGCCAGCAGCCTGATCCTTCAGACTATGAACACTGAAGCTTTCTTT.